This T cell receptor beta chain stems from a study of CD8 T cells in Susac syndrome. From blood CD8+ and CD4+ T cells, the TCR beta chain was sequenced. The CDR3 consists of 15 residues. CDR1 and CDR2 (germline): MNHNY, SVGAGI (reference sequence). Trimming took 7 bases from V and 5 from J, leaving 20 bases between them. An input of 0.5 to 1 ug of RNA was subjected to reverse transcription using random hexamers. TCRdb ran MiXCR on the immunoSEQ multiplex PCR reads and lists one entry per CDR3 protein. In the table there are approximately 150,000 distinct CDR3 sequences, approximately 79% of which are singletons. The count of this clonotype is one. Possible read error: a much larger clone is one base away.

The source material was CD8+ T cells from PBMCs. The chain employs TRBV6-6 and TRBJ1-2; D remains unclear. The receptor was isolated from a human donor with multiple sclerosis. CDR3 sequence (DNA): TGTGCCAGCACCCTAGAGGTAACCGGAACGTATGGCTACACCTTC. This translates into CASTLEVTGTYGYTF.